The 29 T cell receptor beta chains below all came from one sample that was sequenced in a study of control samples from healthy donors and cancer patients (dated by TCRdb to about 2020). The method was the immunoSEQ multiplex PCR assay. Not all clones reach the TCRdb copy of this immuneACCESS table, which keeps in-frame sequences only. Checked studies attribute under half of the gap to unresolved V genes and leave the rest unexplained. The sample table records approximately 60,000 clones; 70% to 90% of these occur just once. The top ten clones comprise roughly 5% of the sample. Sequencing was carried out using blood. All receptors derive from a man aged 35-49 years in good health.

DNA for the CDR3: TGTGCCAGCAGCGCCTGGACTGGACCCCGGGAGACCCAGTACTTC. Protein sequence: CASSAWTGPRETQYF. V and J are TRBV13 and TRBJ2-5; D might be TRBD2 (5 bases). Deletions cut 5 bases from V and 5 bases from J, with 18 bases between. Germline loops: CDR1 PRHDT, CDR2 FYEKMQ (reference sequence). CDR3 size: 15 residues.

The chain recombines TRBV10-3 with TRBJ2-7; D gene uncertain. CDR3 length: 13 amino acids. V was cut by 4 bases and J by 8 bases, with 15 bases left in between. Germline CDR1 ENHRY, CDR2 SYGVKD. The CDR3 nucleotides read TGTGCCATCAGTGTAGAAGAAAAATCGCAGCAGTACTTC. It specifies CAISVEEKSQQYF.

V usage is TRBV5-6 and J usage is TRBJ1-1; D gene uncertain. The CDR3 loop spans 12 amino acids. The V gene lost 0 bases and the J gene lost 11 bases, with 11 bases spanning the gap. Germline V CDR1 and CDR2: SGHDT, YYEEEE. CDR3 region: CASSLGRLGAFF. The CDR3 coding sequence is TGTGCCAGCAGCTTGGGACGGCTTGGGGCTTTCTTT. Supplemented by reference TRBV5-6 and TRBJ1-1, the full variable domain reads DAGVTQSPTHLIKTRGQQVTLRCSPKSGHDTVSWYQQALGQGPQFIFQYYEEEERQRGNFPDRFSGHQFPNYSSELNVNALLLGDSALYLCASSLGRLGAFFGQGTRLTVV.

This chain uses TRBV11-2 with TRBJ2-2; TRBD1 is a possible D gene (5 bases). The V end lost 2 bases, the J end lost 5 bases, and 9 bases lay between the germline ends. The length of the CDR3 is 14 residues. Germline CDR1 SGHAT, CDR2 FQNNGV. CDR3 region: CASSLQGQTGELFF. In DNA, the CDR3 is TGTGCCAGCAGCTTACAGGGTCAAACCGGGGAGCTGTTTTTT.

V usage is TRBV24-1 and J usage is TRBJ2-1, with D unresolved. This CDR3 contains 12 residues. In germline, CDR1 is KGHDR, CDR2 SFDVKD. The V gene lost 4 bases and the J gene lost 4 bases, with 4 bases spanning the gap. CDR3 DNA sequence: TGTGCCACCAGTGAGGGTTACAATGAGCAGTTCTTC. Protein: CATSEGYNEQFF.

The V and J genes are TRBV3-1 (or the pseudogene TRBV3-2) and TRBJ1-2; tentatively, D is TRBD1 (5 bases). V was shortened by 4 bases and J by 6 bases, with 12 bases between the two germline ends. The CDR3 runs to 13 residues. Germline lookup yields CDR1 LGHDT and CDR2 YNNKEL (reference sequence). CDR3 DNA sequence: TGTGCCAGCAGCCTAGGAGGGGTAGATGGCTACACCTTC. As protein: CASSLGGVDGYTF.

V usage is TRBV20-1 and J usage is TRBJ2-4, with unresolved D. Germline V lookup: CDR1 DFQATT, CDR2 SNEGSKA (reference sequence). The CDR3 spans 13 residues. V gave up 3 bases and J gave up 0 bases, with 6 bases separating them. For the CDR3, the DNA is TGCAGTGCTAGTCCCCTAGCCAAAAACATTCAGTACTTC. This codes for CSASPLAKNIQYF.

The chain employs TRBV6-5 and TRBJ2-7; no clear D gene. CDR1 and CDR2 (germline): MNHEY, SVGAGI. V shed 0 bases and J shed 2 bases, with 11 bases lying between them. This CDR3 is built from 15 residues. The CDR3 DNA is TGTGCCAGCAGTTACTCGATTGTCGGAACCTACGAGCAGTACTTC. This translates into CASSYSIVGTYEQYF.

The chain links TRBV9 to TRBJ2-3; either TRBD1 or TRBD2 may fit D (5 bases each). V lost 2 bases to trimming and J lost 4 bases, with 11 bases between them. Germline CDR1 is SGDLS and CDR2 is YYNGEE. The CDR3 is 14 residues long. DNA for the CDR3: TGTGCCAGCAGCGTGGGGACGTTCGCAGATACGCAGTATTTT. Translating it yields CASSVGTFADTQYF.

The CDR3 loop reads CAWSLDTGQPQHF. CDR3 DNA: TGTGCCTGGAGTCTTGACACCGGGCAGCCCCAGCATTTT. The chain combines TRBV30 with TRBJ1-5, with no clear D. Trimming cost V 2 bases and J 7 bases, with 12 bases left between them. The CDR3 consists of 13 residues. The germline gives CDR1 GTSNPN, CDR2 SVGIG (reference sequence).

This clone came up a few times. The V and J genes are TRBV7-9 and TRBJ1-4; no reliable D call. There are 17 residues in the CDR3. The germline V gene encodes CDR1 SEHNR and CDR2 FQNEAQ (reference sequence). V lost 0 bases, J lost 0 bases, and 11 bases lay in between. This CDR3 is CASSLASGVSTNEKLFF. CDR3 nucleotides: TGTGCCAGCAGCTTAGCTTCCGGGGTCTCAACTAATGAAAAACTGTTTTTT.

This chain links TRBV5-8 with TRBJ2-7; no reliable D call. This CDR3 is 16 amino acids long. CDR1 and CDR2 (germline): SGHTS, YDEGEE. V dropped 0 bases and J dropped 2 bases, with 15 bases sitting between them. In DNA, the CDR3 is TGTGCCAGCAGCTTGGAAAAGCCGGGTGACACCTACGAGCAGTACTTC. Its protein is CASSLEKPGDTYEQYF. The variable domain in full, with the rest retrieved from reference TRBV5-8 and TRBJ2-7, is EAGVTQSPTHLIKTRGQQATLRCSPISGHTSVYWYQQALGLGLQFLLWYDEGEERNRGNFPPRFSGRQFPNYSSELNVNALELEDSALYLCASSLEKPGDTYEQYFGPGTRLTVT.

Only one count was recorded for this clone. The chain is built from TRBV7-9 and TRBJ2-7; 7 bases are a match to TRBD1. Germline lookup yields CDR1 SEHNR and CDR2 FQNEAQ (reference sequence). The CDR3 has 14 amino acids. V lost 5 bases to trimming and J lost 6 bases; unmatched junction nucleotides: 10. CDR3 nucleotides: TGTGCCAGCAGCCCTCGGGTGACAGGGTCCGAGCAGTACTTC. Translation: CASSPRVTGSEQYF. The entire variable domain, with the rest obtained from reference TRBV7-9 and TRBJ2-7, is as follows: DTGVSQNPRHKITKRGQNVTFRCDPISEHNRLYWYRQTLGQGPEFLTYFQNEAQLEKSRLLSDRFSAERPKGSFSTLEIQRTEQGDSAMYLCASSPRVTGSEQYFGPGTRLTVT.

This clone occurred once. V and J are TRBV2 and TRBJ1-5; no firm D call. The CDR3 runs 15 residues. Germline CDR1 SNHLY, CDR2 FYNNEI. V was pared by 1 base and J by 2 bases, with 9 bases between. This CDR3 reads CASSEEGLGNQPQHF. CDR3 in DNA: TGTGCCAGCAGTGAAGAGGGATTGGGCAATCAGCCCCAGCATTTT.

V gene TRBV2 combines with J gene TRBJ2-7; 7 bases map to TRBD1. J was trimmed by 6 bases and V by 7 bases; bases with no gene match: 15. This CDR3 has 15 amino acids. Germline V gene lookup returns CDR1 SNHLY and CDR2 FYNNEI. The CDR3, as DNA: TGTGCCAGCACCCGGGGAGTGACAGGGTCCGGCGAGCAGTACTTC. Translation: CASTRGVTGSGEQYF.

The rearrangement uses TRBV11-2 and TRBJ1-5, with 7 bases lining up with TRBD1. The ends lost 7 bases at V and 9 bases at J; junction bases unmatched: 9. The CDR3 contains 13 residues. Germline V gives CDR1 SGHAT, CDR2 FQNNGV. This CDR3 is CASNTGVGGPQHF. The CDR3 DNA reads as TGTGCCAGCAACACAGGGGTAGGGGGGCCCCAGCATTTT.

The chain uses TRBV10-3 and TRBJ1-3; a possible D gene is TRBD1 (6 bases). CDR3 length: 13 residues. Germline lookup yields CDR1 ENHRY and CDR2 SYGVKD. Trimming removed 6 bases at V and 4 bases at J, with 10 bases between. As DNA, the CDR3 is TGTGCCATCAGCAGGACAGCGGGAAACACCATATATTTT. Translated: CAISRTAGNTIYF.

The chain combines TRBV7-2 with TRBJ1-2, with D possibly being TRBD1 (5 bases). Per the germline V gene, CDR1 is SGHTA and CDR2 is FQGNSA. The CDR3 is 14 amino acids. V gave up 1 base and J gave up 7 bases, with 13 bases separating them. This CDR3 reads CASSLGAGGGGYTF. DNA for the CDR3: TGTGCCAGCAGCTTAGGGGCCGGGGGAGGTGGCTACACCTTC.

This chain connects TRBV9 to TRBJ1-4; tentative D call: TRBD1 (6 bases). The CDR3 is 15 residues long. Trimming cost V 3 bases and J 5 bases, with 14 bases left between them. The germline V gene encodes CDR1 SGDLS and CDR2 YYNGEE. In DNA, the CDR3 is TGTGCCAGCAGCGGCCAGGGGATCCCCAATGAAAAACTGTTTTTT. Encoded protein: CASSGQGIPNEKLFF. The full variable domain, rest sourced from reference TRBV9 and TRBJ1-4, is DSGVTQTPKHLITATGQRVTLRCSPRSGDLSVYWYQQSLDQGLQFLIQYYNGEERAKGNILERFSAQQFPDLHSELNLSSLELGDSALYFCASSGQGIPNEKLFFGSGTQLSVL.

The CDR3 region is CASRLTGSGEKLFF. DNA for the CDR3: TGTGCCAGCAGACTGACAGGGTCTGGTGAAAAACTGTTTTTT. The chain uses TRBV27 and TRBJ1-4; the match to TRBD1 covers 7 bases. V dropped 6 bases and J dropped 7; count of bases not matched to a gene: 8. CDR1 and CDR2 from the germline V gene are MNHEY and SMNVEV (reference sequence). The CDR3 length is 14 residues. The variable domain in full, completed from reference TRBV27 and TRBJ1-4, reads EAQVTQNPRYLITVTGKKLTVTCSQNMNHEYMSWYRQDPGLGLRQIYYSMNVEVTDKGDVPEGYKVSRKEKRNFPLILESPSPNQTSLYFCASRLTGSGEKLFFGSGTQLSVL.

This clone occurred once. V and J are TRBV11-3 and TRBJ1-1; TRBD1 matches at 7 bases. With V trimmed by 6 bases and J by 1 base, 5 bases remained unmatched. Per the germline V gene, CDR1 is SGHNT and CDR2 is YENEEA. The CDR3 spans 14 residues. The CDR3 DNA sequence: TGTGCCAGCAGTCGGGACAGAACGAACACTGAAGCTTTCTTT. Its translation: CASSRDRTNTEAFF. The variable domain in full, with the rest retrieved from reference TRBV11-3 and TRBJ1-1, is EAGVVQSPRYKIIEKKQPVAFWCNPISGHNTLYWYLQNLGQGPELLIRYENEEAVDDSQLPKDRFSAERLKGVDSTLKIQPAELGDSAVYLCASSRDRTNTEAFFGQGTRLTVV.

CDR3 sequence (DNA): TGTGCCAGCAGCTTGTGGGGGACAGAAATGAACACTGAAGCTTTCTTT. Protein product: CASSLWGTEMNTEAFF. The chain couples TRBV5-6 to TRBJ1-1; 7 bases line up with TRBD1. The CDR3 consists of 16 residues. The V and J ends lost 1 base and 0 bases, in that order; junction bases with no gene match: 6. Germline loops: CDR1 SGHDT, CDR2 YYEEEE.

This clone was observed a handful of times. The rearrangement uses TRBV7-9 and TRBJ1-6; 8 bases fit TRBD1. The V gene end was trimmed by 3 bases and the J gene end by 7 bases; junction bases not matched to a gene: 2. This CDR3 is built from 14 residues. Germline lookup yields CDR1 SEHNR and CDR2 FQNEAQ (reference sequence). The CDR3 is CASSFDRGNSPLHF. Here the CDR3 DNA reads TGTGCCAGCAGCTTCGACAGGGGAAATTCACCCCTCCACTTT. Based on the CDR3 plus reference TRBV7-9 and TRBJ1-6, the full variable domain is DTGVSQNPRHKITKRGQNVTFRCDPISEHNRLYWYRQTLGQGPEFLTYFQNEAQLEKSRLLSDRFSAERPKGSFSTLEIQRTEQGDSAMYLCASSFDRGNSPLHFGNGTRLTVT.

The chain employs TRBV29-1 and TRBJ2-1, with 9 bases that match TRBD2. This CDR3 spans 16 amino acids. Trimming cost V 6 bases and J 4 bases; bases outside gene matches: 13. The germline gives CDR1 SQVTM, CDR2 ANQGSEA. Here the CDR3 reads CSVPPSSGRLYNEQFF. The DNA of the CDR3 is TGCAGCGTCCCCCCGTCAAGCGGGAGGTTATACAATGAGCAGTTCTTC.

The chain recombines TRBV7-2 with TRBJ2-2; D ambiguous. Germline CDR1 is SGHTA and CDR2 is FQGNSA. Between the trimmed V and J ends, which lost 5 bases and 3 bases, there was a span of 13 bases. The CDR3 is 15 residues long. CDR3 coding DNA: TGTGCCAGCAGCCCCCAGAGTGGGGACACCGGGGAGCTGTTTTTT. It codes for CASSPQSGDTGELFF.

The V and J genes are TRBV5-1 and TRBJ2-3, with 7 bases that match TRBD2. Germline lookup yields CDR1 SGHRS and CDR2 YFSETQ. This CDR3 comprises 17 residues. Trimming cost V 0 bases and J 4 bases; bases outside gene matches: 11. In DNA, the CDR3 is TGCGCCAGCAGCTTGGCCTTAGGAAGCGGGGCCTCAGATACGCAGTATTTT. Protein sequence: CASSLALGSGASDTQYF.

The chain has TRBV27 and TRBJ1-1, with 9 positions matching TRBD1. This CDR3 is built from 16 residues. V dropped 5 bases and J dropped 2; count of bases not matched to a gene: 9. Germline CDR1 and CDR2: MNHEY and SMNVEV (reference sequence). In nucleotides, the CDR3 is TGTGCCAGCAGTCCTAGGGACAGGGTAGGTAACACTGAAGCTTTCTTT. Translation: CASSPRDRVGNTEAFF.

This chain connects TRBV9 to TRBJ2-2; the D is unclear. Trimming took off 0 bases at V and 2 bases at J, with 8 bases between the two ends. The CDR3 spans 15 residues. Germline V gene sequence: CDR1 SGDLS, CDR2 YYNGEE. The CDR3 loop is CASSVVERNTGELFF. DNA of the CDR3: TGTGCCAGCAGCGTAGTTGAGCGTAACACCGGGGAGCTGTTTTTT.

The chain employs TRBV9 and TRBJ1-4; D remains unclear. Germline CDR1 SGDLS, CDR2 YYNGEE. Deletions cut 4 bases from V and 0 bases from J, with 13 bases between. This CDR3 comprises 16 residues. The CDR3 reads CASSPNNVATNEKLFF. DNA of the CDR3: TGTGCCAGCAGCCCAAACAACGTTGCAACTAATGAAAAACTGTTTTTT.